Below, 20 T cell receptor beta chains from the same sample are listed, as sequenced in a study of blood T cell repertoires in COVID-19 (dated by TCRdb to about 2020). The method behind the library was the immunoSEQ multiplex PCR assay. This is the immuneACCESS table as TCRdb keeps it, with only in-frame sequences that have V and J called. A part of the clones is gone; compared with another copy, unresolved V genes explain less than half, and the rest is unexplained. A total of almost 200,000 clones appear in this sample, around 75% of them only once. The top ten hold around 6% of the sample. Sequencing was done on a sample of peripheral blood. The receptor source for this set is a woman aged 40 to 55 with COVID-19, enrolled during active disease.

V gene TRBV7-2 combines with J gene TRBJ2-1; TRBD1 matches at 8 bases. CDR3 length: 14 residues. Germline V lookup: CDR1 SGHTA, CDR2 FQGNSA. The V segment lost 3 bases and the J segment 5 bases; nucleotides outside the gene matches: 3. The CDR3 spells CASSLRQGNNEQFF. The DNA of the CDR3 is TGTGCCAGCAGCTTGCGACAGGGGAACAATGAGCAGTTCTTC.

The CDR3 protein is CASSYGASSADTQYF. CDR3 bases: TGTGCCAGCAGCTATGGAGCTAGCAGCGCAGATACGCAGTATTTT. The V and J genes are TRBV5-6 and TRBJ2-3, with a weak D call TRBD2 (5 bases). Trimming took off 3 bases at V and 4 bases at J, with 15 bases between the two ends. In germline, CDR1 is SGHDT, CDR2 YYEEEE. The CDR3 consists of 15 residues.

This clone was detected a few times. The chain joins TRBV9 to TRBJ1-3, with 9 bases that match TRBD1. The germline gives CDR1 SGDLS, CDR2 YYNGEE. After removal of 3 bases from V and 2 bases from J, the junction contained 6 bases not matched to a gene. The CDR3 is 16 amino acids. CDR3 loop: CASSGDRGMTGNTIYF. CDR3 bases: TGTGCCAGCAGCGGAGACAGGGGGATGACTGGAAACACCATATATTTT. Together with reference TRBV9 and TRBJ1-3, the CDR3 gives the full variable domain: DSGVTQTPKHLITATGQRVTLRCSPRSGDLSVYWYQQSLDQGLQFLIQYYNGEERAKGNILERFSAQQFPDLHSELNLSSLELGDSALYFCASSGDRGMTGNTIYFGEGSWLTVV.

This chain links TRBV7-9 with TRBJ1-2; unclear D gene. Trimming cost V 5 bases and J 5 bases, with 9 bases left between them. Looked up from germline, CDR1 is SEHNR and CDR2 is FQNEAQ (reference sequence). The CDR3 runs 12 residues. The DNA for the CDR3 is TGTGCCAGCAGCCGCGAGTTGTATGGCTACACCTTC. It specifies CASSRELYGYTF.

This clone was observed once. The CDR3 loop reads CASSLTGLGGEKLFF. The CDR3 DNA reads as TGTGCCAGCAGTTTGACTGGCCTGGGGGGTGAAAAACTGTTTTTT. The V call is TRBV6-5, the J call TRBJ1-4; a possible D gene is TRBD1 (5 bases). Germline assignment: CDR1 MNHEY and CDR2 SVGAGI. V was cut by 4 bases and J by 7 bases, with 16 bases left in between. The CDR3 covers 15 residues.

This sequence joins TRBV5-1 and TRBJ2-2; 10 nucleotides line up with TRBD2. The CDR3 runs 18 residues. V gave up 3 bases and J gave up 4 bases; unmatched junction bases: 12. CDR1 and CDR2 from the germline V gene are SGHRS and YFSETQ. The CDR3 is CASSSAILAGGGTGELFF. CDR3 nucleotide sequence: TGCGCCAGCAGCTCAGCTATCTTAGCGGGAGGTGGCACCGGGGAGCTGTTTTTT.

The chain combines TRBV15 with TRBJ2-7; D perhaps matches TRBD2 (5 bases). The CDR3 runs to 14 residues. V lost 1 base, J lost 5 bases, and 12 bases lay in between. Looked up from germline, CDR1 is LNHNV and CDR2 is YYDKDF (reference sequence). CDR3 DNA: TGTGCCACCAGCAGAGTTCGGGGAAGGGACGAGCAGTACTTC. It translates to CATSRVRGRDEQYF. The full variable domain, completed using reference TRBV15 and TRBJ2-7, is DAMVIQNPRYQVTQFGKPVTLSCSQTLNHNVMYWYQQKSSQAPKLLFHYYDKDFNNEADTPDNFQSRRPNTSFCFLDIRSPGLGDTAMYLCATSRVRGRDEQYFGPGTRLTVT.

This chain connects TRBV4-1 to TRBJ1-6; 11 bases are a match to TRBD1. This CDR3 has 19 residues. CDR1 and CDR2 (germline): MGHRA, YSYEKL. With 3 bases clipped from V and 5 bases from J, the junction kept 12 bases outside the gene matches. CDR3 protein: CASSQGQGVVLGDNSPLHF. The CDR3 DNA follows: TGCGCCAGCAGCCAGGGACAGGGGGTAGTTTTAGGGGATAATTCACCCCTCCACTTT.

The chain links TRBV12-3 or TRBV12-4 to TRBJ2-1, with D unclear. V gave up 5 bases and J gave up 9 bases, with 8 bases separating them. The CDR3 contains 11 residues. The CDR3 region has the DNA TGTGCCAGCAGTAAAACTACTGAGCAGTTCTTC. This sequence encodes CASSKTTEQFF.

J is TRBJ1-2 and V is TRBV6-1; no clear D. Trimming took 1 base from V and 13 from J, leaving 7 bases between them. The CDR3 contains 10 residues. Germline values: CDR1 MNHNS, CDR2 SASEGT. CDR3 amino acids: CASSEGRATF. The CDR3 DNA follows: TGTGCCAGCAGTGAAGGGAGGGCCACCTTC.

The CDR3 protein is CATSSNRGETQYF. CDR3 DNA sequence: TGTGCCACCAGTTCAAATCGGGGTGAGACCCAGTACTTC. The V call is TRBV15, the J call TRBJ2-5, with TRBD2 as a possible D gene (5 bases). V was cut by 6 bases and J by 5 bases, with 13 bases left in between. There are 13 residues in the CDR3. Germline V gives CDR1 LNHNV, CDR2 YYDKDF (reference sequence).

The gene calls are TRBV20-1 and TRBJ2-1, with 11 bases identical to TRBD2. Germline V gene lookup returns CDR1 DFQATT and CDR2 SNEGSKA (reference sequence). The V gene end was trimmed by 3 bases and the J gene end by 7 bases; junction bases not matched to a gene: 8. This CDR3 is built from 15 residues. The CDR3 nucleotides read TGCAGTGCTAGTCTAGCGGGGGGAAAGGGGAATGAGCAGTTCTTC. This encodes CSASLAGGKGNEQFF.

CDR3 DNA sequence: TGTGCCAGCAGCCAGGGACAGCCCACTCGTGGCTACACCTTC. It translates to CASSQGQPTRGYTF. J is TRBJ1-2 and V is TRBV7-9, with 7 bases aligning to TRBD1. J gave up 7 bases and V 5 bases, and 10 bases lay outside the gene matches. Germline V gene lookup returns CDR1 SEHNR and CDR2 FQNEAQ (reference sequence). The CDR3 loop spans 14 amino acids.

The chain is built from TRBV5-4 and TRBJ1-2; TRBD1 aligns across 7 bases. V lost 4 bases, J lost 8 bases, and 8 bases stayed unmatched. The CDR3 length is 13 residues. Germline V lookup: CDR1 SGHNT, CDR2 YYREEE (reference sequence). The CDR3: CASSVGQVRGYTF. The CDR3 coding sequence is TGTGCCAGCAGCGTCGGACAGGTCCGGGGCTACACCTTC.

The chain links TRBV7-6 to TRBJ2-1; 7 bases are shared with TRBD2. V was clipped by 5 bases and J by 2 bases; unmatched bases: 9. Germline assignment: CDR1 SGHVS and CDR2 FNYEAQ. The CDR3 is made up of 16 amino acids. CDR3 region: CASSQIGTNPYNEQFF. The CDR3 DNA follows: TGTGCCAGCAGCCAAATCGGGACTAATCCCTACAATGAGCAGTTCTTC.

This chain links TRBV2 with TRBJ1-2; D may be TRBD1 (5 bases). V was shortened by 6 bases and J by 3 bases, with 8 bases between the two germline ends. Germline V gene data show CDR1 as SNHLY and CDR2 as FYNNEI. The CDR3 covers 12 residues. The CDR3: CASRRGYYGYTF. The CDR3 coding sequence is TGTGCCAGCAGACGGGGGTACTATGGCTACACCTTC. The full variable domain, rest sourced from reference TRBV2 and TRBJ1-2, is EPEVTQTPSHQVTQMGQEVILRCVPISNHLYFYWYRQILGQKVEFLVSFYNNEISEKSEIFDDQFSVERPDGSNFTLKIRSTKLEDSAMYFCASRRGYYGYTFGSGTRLTVV.

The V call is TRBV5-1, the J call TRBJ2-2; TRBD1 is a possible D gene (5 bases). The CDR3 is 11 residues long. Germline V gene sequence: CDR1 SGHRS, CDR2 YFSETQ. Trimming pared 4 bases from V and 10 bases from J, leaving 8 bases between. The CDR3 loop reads CASSEQEELFF. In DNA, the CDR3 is TGCGCCAGCAGCGAACAGGAGGAGCTGTTTTTT.

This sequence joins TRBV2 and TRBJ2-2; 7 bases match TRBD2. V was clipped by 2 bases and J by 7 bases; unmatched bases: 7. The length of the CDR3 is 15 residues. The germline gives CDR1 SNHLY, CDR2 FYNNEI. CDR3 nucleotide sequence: TGTGCCAGCAGTGAAAGGGAGACTAGCCTCGGGGAGCTGTTTTTT. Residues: CASSERETSLGELFF.

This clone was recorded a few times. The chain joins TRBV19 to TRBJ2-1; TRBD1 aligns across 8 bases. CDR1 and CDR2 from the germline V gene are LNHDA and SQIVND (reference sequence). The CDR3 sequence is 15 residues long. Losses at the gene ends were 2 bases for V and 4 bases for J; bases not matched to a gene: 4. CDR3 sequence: CASSITGGPYNEQFF. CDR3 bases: TGTGCCAGTAGTATAACAGGGGGGCCATACAATGAGCAGTTCTTC.

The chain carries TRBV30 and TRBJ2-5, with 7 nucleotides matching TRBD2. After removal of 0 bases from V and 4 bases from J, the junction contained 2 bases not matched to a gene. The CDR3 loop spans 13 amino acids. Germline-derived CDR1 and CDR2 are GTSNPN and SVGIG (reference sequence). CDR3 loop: CAWSVWGGETQYF. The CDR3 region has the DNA TGTGCCTGGAGTGTATGGGGGGGAGAGACCCAGTACTTC.